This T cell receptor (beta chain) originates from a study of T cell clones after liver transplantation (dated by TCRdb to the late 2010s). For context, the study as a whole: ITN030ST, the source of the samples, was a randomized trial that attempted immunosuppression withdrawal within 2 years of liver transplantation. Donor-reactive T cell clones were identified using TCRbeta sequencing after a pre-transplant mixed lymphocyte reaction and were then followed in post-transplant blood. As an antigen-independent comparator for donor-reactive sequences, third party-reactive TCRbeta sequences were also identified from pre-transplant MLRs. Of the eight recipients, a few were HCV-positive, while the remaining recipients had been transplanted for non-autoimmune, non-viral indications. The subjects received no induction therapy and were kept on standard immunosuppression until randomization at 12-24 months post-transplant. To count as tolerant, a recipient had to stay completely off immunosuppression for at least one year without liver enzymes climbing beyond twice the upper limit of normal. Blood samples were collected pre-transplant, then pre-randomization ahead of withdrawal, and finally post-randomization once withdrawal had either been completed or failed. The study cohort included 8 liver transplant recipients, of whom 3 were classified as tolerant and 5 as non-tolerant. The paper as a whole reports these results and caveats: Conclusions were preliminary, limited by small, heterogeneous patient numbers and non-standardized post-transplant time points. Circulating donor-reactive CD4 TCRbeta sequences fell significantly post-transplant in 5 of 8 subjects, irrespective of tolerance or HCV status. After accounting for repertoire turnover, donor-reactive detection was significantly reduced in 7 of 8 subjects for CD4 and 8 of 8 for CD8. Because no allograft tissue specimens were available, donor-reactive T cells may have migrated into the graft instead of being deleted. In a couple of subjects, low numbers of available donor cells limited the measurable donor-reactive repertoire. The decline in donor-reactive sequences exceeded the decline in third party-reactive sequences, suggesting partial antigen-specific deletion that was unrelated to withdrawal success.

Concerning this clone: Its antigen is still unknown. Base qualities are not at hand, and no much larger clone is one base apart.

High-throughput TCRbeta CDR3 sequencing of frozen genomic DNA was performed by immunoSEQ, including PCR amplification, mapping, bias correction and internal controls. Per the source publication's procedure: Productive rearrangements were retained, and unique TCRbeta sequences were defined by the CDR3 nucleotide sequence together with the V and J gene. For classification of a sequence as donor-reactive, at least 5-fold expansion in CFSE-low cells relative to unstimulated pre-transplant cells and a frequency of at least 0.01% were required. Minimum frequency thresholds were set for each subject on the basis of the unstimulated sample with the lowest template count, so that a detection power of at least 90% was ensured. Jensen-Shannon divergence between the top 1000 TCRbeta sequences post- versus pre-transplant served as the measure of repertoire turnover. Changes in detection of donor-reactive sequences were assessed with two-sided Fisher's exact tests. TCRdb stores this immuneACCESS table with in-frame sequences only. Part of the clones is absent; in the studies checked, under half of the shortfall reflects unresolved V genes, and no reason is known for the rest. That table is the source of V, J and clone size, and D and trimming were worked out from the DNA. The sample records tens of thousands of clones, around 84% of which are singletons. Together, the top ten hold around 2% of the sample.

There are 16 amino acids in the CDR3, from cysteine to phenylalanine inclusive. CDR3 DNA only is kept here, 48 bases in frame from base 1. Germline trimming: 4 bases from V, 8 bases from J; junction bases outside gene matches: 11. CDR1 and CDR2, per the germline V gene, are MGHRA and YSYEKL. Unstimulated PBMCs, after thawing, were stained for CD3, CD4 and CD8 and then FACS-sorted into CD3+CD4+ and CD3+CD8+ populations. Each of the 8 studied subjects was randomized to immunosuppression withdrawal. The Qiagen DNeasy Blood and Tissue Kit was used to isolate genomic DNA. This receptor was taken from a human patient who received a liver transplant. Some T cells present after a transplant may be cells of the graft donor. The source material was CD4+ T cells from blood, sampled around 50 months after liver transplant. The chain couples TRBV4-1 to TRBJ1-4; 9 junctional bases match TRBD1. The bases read TGCGCCAGCAGCCCTCCCGAGGGACAGGGTTACGAAAAACTGTTTTTT. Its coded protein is CASSPPEGQGYEKLFF.